The 20 T cell receptor beta chains listed next were all sequenced from one sample in a study of shared clonotypes between healthy human individuals (dated by TCRdb to 2018 to 2020). The library was made by the immunoSEQ multiplex PCR assay. TCRdb mirrors the immuneACCESS table, restricted to in-frame sequences. Some clones are absent from its copies; in checked studies, under half trace to an unresolved V gene, and the reason for the others is unknown. The sample has hundreds of thousands of clones on record, about 96% of them singletons. Approximately 0.062% of the sample goes to the ten largest clones. Sample: naive CD4+ T cells sorted from blood. This specimen's cell subset or site label, interpreted: CD45RA+ positively selected. The receptors here all came from a woman under 40 in good health.

This chain uses TRBV9 with TRBJ2-7; the match to TRBD2 covers 9 bases. The CDR3 consists of 15 residues. The junction had 6 bases not matched to a gene; V was cut back by 4 bases and J by 1 base. Germline-derived CDR1 and CDR2 are SGDLS and YYNGEE. The CDR3 nucleotides read TGTGCCAGCAGCCCCCTAGCGGGATTTTCCTACGAGCAGTACTTC. Encoded protein: CASSPLAGFSYEQYF.

In its sample, this clone was seen once. The genes are TRBV5-4 and TRBJ2-3, with no clear D. CDR3 length: 14 amino acids. Germline CDR1 is SGHNT and CDR2 is YYREEE (reference sequence). V was pared by 1 base and J by 1 base, with 7 bases between. This chain's CDR3 is CASSLTVGTDTQYF. DNA for the CDR3: TGTGCCAGCAGCTTGACAGTGGGCACAGATACGCAGTATTTT.

This chain links TRBV5-1 with TRBJ2-5; D is ambiguous. The J call may be faulty, since TRBJ2-7 better matches the DNA end. This CDR3 has 13 residues. The V gene's germline CDR1 is SGHRS and CDR2 YFSETQ. CDR3 in DNA: TGCGCCAGCAGCAGAAGCGCCTCCTACGAGCAGTACTTC. Its protein product is CASSRSASYEQYF.

With regard to this clone: Other DNA sequences in the same sample also yield this CDR3. V and J are TRBV18 and TRBJ2-1; no reliable D call. Germline CDR1 KGHSH, CDR2 LQKENI. This CDR3 is 14 amino acids long. The V gene lost 1 base and the J gene lost 3 bases, with 7 bases spanning the gap. In DNA, the CDR3 is TGTGCCAGCTCACCACTGTCCAGCTACAATGAGCAGTTCTTC. Its translation is CASSPLSSYNEQFF.

The chain employs TRBV5-4 and TRBJ2-1, with TRBD1 identical over 7 bases. Germline V lookup: CDR1 SGHNT, CDR2 YYREEE (reference sequence). The CDR3 totals 14 residues. Germline trimming cut 3 bases from V and 7 bases from J; bases unmatched to any gene: 7. CDR3 nucleotides: TGTGCCAGCAGCTACAGGGGACGGATAAATGAGCAGTTCTTC. This sequence encodes CASSYRGRINEQFF.

The gene calls are TRBV7-8 and TRBJ1-1, with 7 positions matching TRBD1. The junction had 13 bases not matched to a gene; V was cut back by 4 bases and J by 11 bases. The CDR3 sequence is 14 residues long. Germline lookup yields CDR1 SGHVS and CDR2 FQNEAQ. This CDR3 reads CASSSHTTGFGAFF. The CDR3 coding sequence is TGTGCCAGCAGCTCTCATACGACAGGGTTCGGTGCTTTCTTT.

The rearrangement links TRBV4-1 to TRBJ2-2; no definite D call. Trimming removed 3 bases from V and 8 bases from J, with 13 bases in between. Germline CDR1 reads MGHRA; CDR2 reads YSYEKL. The CDR3 extends over 14 amino acids. For the CDR3, the DNA is TGCGCCAGCAGCCAGGACCCGAAAGGGGGGGAGCTGTTTTTT. Protein sequence: CASSQDPKGGELFF.

This clone occurred once. V is TRBV18 and J is TRBJ2-2, with D perhaps TRBD1 (6 bases). Trimming cost V 6 bases and J 5 bases, with 19 bases left between them. Germline V gene data show CDR1 as KGHSH and CDR2 as LQKENI. The CDR3 runs to 16 residues. CDR3: CASSTGHQRNTGELFF. The CDR3 region has the DNA TGTGCCAGCTCTACGGGACACCAGAGAAATACCGGGGAGCTGTTTTTT.

V and J are TRBV28 and TRBJ1-5, with no clear D. Per germline, CDR1 MDHEN and CDR2 SYDVKM. The CDR3 has 13 amino acids. The ends were cut back, 2 bases at V and 3 bases at J, with 5 bases in the middle. CDR3 bases: TGTGCCAGCAGTTTACACCCCAATCAGCCCCAGCATTTT. It specifies CASSLHPNQPQHF.

This chain links TRBV27 with TRBJ2-5, with D unclear. Per germline, CDR1 MNHEY and CDR2 SMNVEV (reference sequence). The CDR3 extends over 13 amino acids. V shed 3 bases and J shed 0 bases, with 5 bases lying between them. Here the CDR3 reads CASSFTYQETQYF. The DNA of the CDR3 is TGTGCCAGCAGTTTCACCTACCAAGAGACCCAGTACTTC.

Here the CDR3 reads CASSFRADTRRFF. The CDR3 DNA reads as TGCGCCAGCAGCTTTCGAGCGGACACACGGCGGTTCTTC. The chain joins TRBV5-1 to TRBJ2-1; D is tentatively TRBD1 or TRBD2 (5 bases each). Germline V gene lookup returns CDR1 SGHRS and CDR2 YFSETQ. The CDR3 sequence is 13 residues long. Between the trimmed V and J ends, which lost 2 bases and 15 bases, there was a span of 18 bases.

The V and J genes are TRBV5-1 and TRBJ1-4, with D unresolved. This CDR3 is 13 amino acids long. Per germline, CDR1 SGHRS and CDR2 YFSETQ. Trimming took 0 bases from V and 5 from J, leaving 5 bases between them. The CDR3 here is CASSLVANEKLFF. DNA for the CDR3: TGCGCCAGCAGCTTGGTTGCGAATGAAAAACTGTTTTTT.

This clone was found once. The rearrangement links TRBV5-8 to TRBJ2-5; D possibly corresponds to TRBD1 (6 bases). V lost 4 bases and J lost 4, with 17 bases in between. This CDR3 has 15 residues. Germline V lookup: CDR1 SGHTS, CDR2 YDEGEE. In DNA form, the CDR3 reads TGTGCCAGCAGCCCTACTGACAGGTGGGGAGAGACCCAGTACTTC. Encoded protein: CASSPTDRWGETQYF.

CDR3 nucleotide sequence: TGTGCCACCAGCAGAGATGTGGTAGCTGGGGAGACCCAGTACTTC. Its protein product is CATSRDVVAGETQYF. V gene TRBV15 combines with J gene TRBJ2-5; D is unresolved. Trimming pared 0 bases from V and 5 bases from J, leaving 13 bases between. Germline CDR1 LNHNV, CDR2 YYDKDF (reference sequence). This CDR3 region has 15 residues.

This sequence joins TRBV5-6 and TRBJ2-3; a possible D gene is TRBD1 (6 bases). V lost 4 bases to trimming and J lost 2 bases, with 8 bases between them. CDR1 is SGHDT, CDR2 YYEEEE, per germline. The CDR3 covers 13 residues. CDR3 region: CASSGTTTDTQYF. The CDR3 nucleotides read TGTGCCAGCAGCGGGACAACCACAGATACGCAGTATTTT.

V usage is TRBV9 and J usage is TRBJ2-1; TRBD2 aligns across 10 bases. CDR1 and CDR2 from the germline V gene are SGDLS and YYNGEE. V shed 4 bases, J shed 5 bases, and the junction held 6 bases outside the gene matches. The CDR3 spans 15 residues. DNA for the CDR3: TGTGCCAGCAGCCCCCTAGCGGGAGTGAACAATGAGCAGTTCTTC. Protein sequence: CASSPLAGVNNEQFF.

V usage is TRBV18 and J usage is TRBJ2-5; TRBD1 might be the D (6 bases). The V gene lost 3 bases and the J gene lost 2 bases, with 16 bases spanning the gap. Germline lookup yields CDR1 KGHSH and CDR2 LQKENI. The CDR3 has 16 residues. The CDR3 coding sequence is TGTGCCAGCTCACCCCTTGGGGACAAATTTCAAGAGACCCAGTACTTC. This translates into CASSPLGDKFQETQYF.

The gene calls are TRBV7-2 and TRBJ2-6; D is perhaps TRBD2 (5 bases). Germline CDR1 and CDR2: SGHTA and FQGNSA. Trimming left V 5 bases short and J 0 bases short, with 17 bases between. The CDR3 is 18 amino acids. The CDR3, as DNA: TGTGCCAGCAGCAAAAGGGTGGAGGAGCGCTCTGGGGCCAACGTCCTGACTTTC. This encodes CASSKRVEERSGANVLTF.

The rearrangement uses TRBV4-1 and TRBJ1-5, with D uncertain. The germline CDR1 and CDR2 sequences are MGHRA and YSYEKL. CDR3 length: 19 residues. Trimming shortened V by 4 bases and J by 8 bases, and 30 bases separated the two germline ends. The CDR3 spells CASSRPAGSAGLINEPQHF. For the CDR3, the DNA is TGCGCCAGCAGCCGTCCGGCAGGCTCAGCAGGCCTCATCAACGAGCCCCAGCATTTT.

This clone was seen a few times. This chain joins TRBV28 and TRBJ1-5; TRBD1 is a possible D gene (6 bases). CDR3 length: 13 residues. The germline V gene encodes CDR1 MDHEN and CDR2 SYDVKM. The V end was cut by 4 bases, the J end by 4 bases, with 8 bases between. This chain's CDR3 is CASSSQGNQPQHF. CDR3 DNA: TGTGCCAGCAGTTCCCAGGGGAATCAGCCCCAGCATTTT.